This T cell receptor (beta chain) was recovered during a study of shared clonotypes between healthy human individuals (dated by TCRdb to 2018 to 2020). A note on the overall study: The cohort included a few men and a couple of women between 18 and 49 years of age. For each donor, CD4 naive and CD4 memory were each run on three plates, CD8 naive on two plates, and CD8 memory on one plate. Different laboratories and diverse techniques were used to prepare libraries and sequence TCR repertoires, to increase sequencing depth and limit assay-specific biases. Per donor, leukapheresis produced somewhere between about 0.94 and 9.5 billion PBMCs. The study deeply sequenced blood TCR repertoires of about five healthy adults to estimate repertoire size and the extent of clonotype sharing between individuals.

Using the deep immunoSEQ assay, multiplex PCR amplified TCR CDR3 regions from genomic DNA. Extracted genomic DNA from each cell subset was spread evenly across all wells of several immunoSEQ 96-well plates, with each plate serving as a replicate. Each replicate PCR for sorted subsets received about 180 ng genomic DNA, equal to about 30,000 T cell genomes. Purified libraries were quantified with a Qubit 3.0 fluorometer, sized on a Bioanalyzer 2100, and re-quantified with the KAPA Library Quantification kit. Every immunoSEQ 96-well plate was sequenced on a separate single-read 150-cycle Illumina NextSeq 550 flow cell. The study's own analysis went as follows. The immunoSEQ output contained only junctional sequences without quality scores, so filtering could not match that applied to full-length reads. Sequences were annotated with PyIR, a Python wrapper for IgBLAST v1.9, and V/J genes and CDR3 were assigned using IMGT germline references. Reads were removed for weak V/J assignments (E-value above 1e-6), missing CDR3, stop codons, out-of-frame junctions, or ambiguous translated residues. A V3J clonotype was defined by an identical inferred V gene, J gene, and CDR3 amino acid sequence. Percentage overlap between repertoires was computed as shared unique clonotypes divided by the size of the smaller repertoire. Three approaches were used to assess repertoire richness: RTK rarefaction, the Chao1 estimator, and Recon v2.1 estimates of unobserved clonotypes. OLGA was used to compute generation probabilities for all TCRbeta clonotypes that the gDNA method yielded from four donors. This is the immuneACCESS table as TCRdb keeps it, with only in-frame sequences that have V and J called. A part of the clones is gone; compared with another copy, unresolved V genes explain less than half, and the rest is unexplained. V and J calls and clone size come straight from that table; D and trimming were deduced from the DNA. The sample profile shows about 2.3 million clones; around 92% of them were found once. In total, the top ten clones hold more than 0.35% of the sample.

Compared with germline, V lacks 3 bases and J lacks 3 bases; bases without a gene match: 5. Reading the germline V gene gives CDR1 LGHNA and CDR2 YNFKEQ. The CDR3 sequence holds 14 residues, the cysteine and phenylalanine included. Only CDR3 DNA remains: 42 bases, in frame from the first base. Donors were healthy HIV-negative adults with no recently reported acute infections or vaccinations. Only Caucasian adults living in Nashville, Tennessee, USA were represented among the donors. CD4+ T cells were enriched by magnetic negative selection; naive cells were then positively selected on CD45RA, and the negative fraction formed the memory subset. Blood was obtained by leukapheresis, after which PBMCs were separated by Ficoll-Histopaque density gradient centrifugation and cryopreserved in liquid nitrogen vapor phase. Analytical flow cytometry was used to check the purity and quantity of every magnetically sorted T cell population. Genomic DNA was isolated from each sorted fraction and quantified by UV absorbance on a Nanodrop 2000c.

Summary of the overall study and its limitations: About 5% of naive CD4, more than 3% of naive CD8, approximately 2% of memory CD4, and approximately 0.39% of memory CD8 clonotypes were shared across a few donors. Based on pairwise subsampling, the degree of clonotype sharing among donors was expected to be affected by sequencing depth. Rarefaction of sorted-subset datasets indicated incomplete sequencing despite the large sequencing depth. Larger estimated clonotype richness was generally found for naive subsets than for memory subsets. Sampling was limited to blood, and TCR repertoires in tissue likely differ from TCR repertoires in blood. Because the study included only a small number of donors, the genetic and exposure-history diversity represented was limited. Higher generation probabilities were observed for clonotypes shared by all four sorted-subset donors than for non-shared clonotypes.

Regarding this clone: The target of this receptor is not known. Base qualities are not recorded, but no much larger clone differs from it by a single base.

The rearranged chain carries TRBV4-2 and TRBJ2-7; 7 of the junction bases match TRBD1. The TCR originated in a man aged 18 to 29 in good health. Some clones in this sample may be carry-over from other donors' samples. What was sequenced was naive CD4+ T cells from PBMCs. The cell subset or site label on this specimen signifies: CD45RA+ positively selected. The nucleotide sequence reads TGTGCCAGCAGCCATGCCGACAGGGACTACGAGCAGTACTTC. It codes for CASSHADRDYEQYF.